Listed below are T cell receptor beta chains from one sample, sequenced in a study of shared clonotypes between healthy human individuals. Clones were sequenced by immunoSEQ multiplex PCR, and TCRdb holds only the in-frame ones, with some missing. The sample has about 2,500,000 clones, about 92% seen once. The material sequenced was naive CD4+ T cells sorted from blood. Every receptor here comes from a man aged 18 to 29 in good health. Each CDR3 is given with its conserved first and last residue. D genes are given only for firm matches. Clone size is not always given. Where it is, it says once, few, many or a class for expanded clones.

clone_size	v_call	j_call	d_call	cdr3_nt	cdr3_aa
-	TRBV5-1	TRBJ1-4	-	TGCGCCAGCAGCTTGGCCTTGATGGCAGGGGATGAAAAACTGTTTTTT	CASSLALMAGDEKLFF
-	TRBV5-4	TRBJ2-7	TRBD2	TGTGCCAGCAGCTTGGGCCCCGGGGGGGCCTACGAGCAGTACTTC	CASSLGPGGAYEQYF
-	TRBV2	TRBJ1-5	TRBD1	TGTGCCAGCAGTGGGGGGACAGGGGGAAATCAGCCCCAGCATTTT	CASSGGTGGNQPQHF
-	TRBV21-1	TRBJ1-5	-	TGTGCCAGCAGCAAACGGGGGGATAGCAATCAGCCCCAGCATTTT	CASSKRGDSNQPQHF
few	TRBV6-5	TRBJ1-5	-	TGTGCCAGCAGTCGGACAGTTAGCAATCAGCCCCAGCATTTT	CASSRTVSNQPQHF
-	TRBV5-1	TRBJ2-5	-	TGCGCCTCTCAACCGGGGACCCAAGAGACCCAGTACTTC	CASQPGTQETQYF
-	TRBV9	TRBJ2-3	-	TGTGCCAGCAGCGTGACCCGGCATACAGATACGCAGTATTTT	CASSVTRHTDTQYF
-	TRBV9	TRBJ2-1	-	TGTGCCAGCAGCGTAGCTCCACAGCCCTCCTACAATGAGCAGTTCTTC	CASSVAPQPSYNEQFF
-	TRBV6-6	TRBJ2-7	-	TGTGCCAGCAGTCAGTCATTTTACGAGCAGTACTTC	CASSQSFYEQYF
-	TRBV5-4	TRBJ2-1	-	TGTGCCAGCAGGACTCTTCGTGGCGCGAGCTCCTACAATGAGCAGTTCTTC	CASRTLRGASSYNEQFF
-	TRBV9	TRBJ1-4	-	TGTGCCAGCAGCGTAGCCGCAACTAATGAAAAACTGTTTTTT	CASSVAATNEKLFF
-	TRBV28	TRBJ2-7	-	TGTGCCAGCAGTCCCCCAGGCGGGCTGACCTACGAGCAGTACTTC	CASSPPGGLTYEQYF
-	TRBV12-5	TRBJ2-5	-	TGTGCTAGTGGTTTGTCTTTCGCGCGGGGTGAACAGACCCAGTACTTC	CASGLSFARGEQTQYF
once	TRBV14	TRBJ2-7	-	TGTGCCAGCAGCTCCCTGACTGCGGGGGCTTCCTACGAGCAGTACTTC	CASSSLTAGASYEQYF
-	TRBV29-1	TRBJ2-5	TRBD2	TGCAGCGTTGCTCCCGCTGGATTAGCGGGGGGGCTTGAGACCCAGTACTTC	CSVAPAGLAGGLETQYF
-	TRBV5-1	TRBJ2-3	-	TGCGCCAGCAGCAGAAACAGGGCTGAAACAGATACGCAGTATTTT	CASSRNRAETDTQYF
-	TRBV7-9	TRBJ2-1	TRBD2	TGTGCCAGCAGCTTAGTCGGGGGGGCAAATGAGCAGTTCTTC	CASSLVGGANEQFF